Here is one TCR beta chain with its context. The sample originates from a study of cytomegalovirus exposure and HLA in healthy donors. Germline CDR1 reads KGHSH; CDR2 reads LQKENI. Trimming left V 1 base short and J 2 bases short, with 11 bases between. The CDR3 is made up of 16 amino acids. The PCR made use of 60 Vbeta and 13 Jbeta primers. Clones were sequenced by immunoSEQ multiplex PCR, and TCRdb holds only the in-frame ones, with some missing. The sample includes tens of thousands of clones, approximately 76% of them seen just once. Sequences were obtained from PBMCs. This receptor was obtained from a man aged 50-60 years in good health and CMV-seronegative. The chain couples TRBV18 to TRBJ2-2; the D gene is possibly TRBD1 (6 bases). CDR3 sequence (DNA): TGTGCCAGCTCACCACGAGTACAGGGCAACACCGGGGAGCTGTTTTTT. It specifies CASSPRVQGNTGELFF. Together with reference TRBV18 and TRBJ2-2, the CDR3 gives the full variable domain: NAGVMQNPRHLVRRRGQEARLRCSPMKGHSHVYWYRQLPEEGLKFMVYLQKENIIDESGMPKERFSAEFPKEGPSILRIQQVVRGDSAAYFCASSPRVQGNTGELFFGEGSRLTVL.